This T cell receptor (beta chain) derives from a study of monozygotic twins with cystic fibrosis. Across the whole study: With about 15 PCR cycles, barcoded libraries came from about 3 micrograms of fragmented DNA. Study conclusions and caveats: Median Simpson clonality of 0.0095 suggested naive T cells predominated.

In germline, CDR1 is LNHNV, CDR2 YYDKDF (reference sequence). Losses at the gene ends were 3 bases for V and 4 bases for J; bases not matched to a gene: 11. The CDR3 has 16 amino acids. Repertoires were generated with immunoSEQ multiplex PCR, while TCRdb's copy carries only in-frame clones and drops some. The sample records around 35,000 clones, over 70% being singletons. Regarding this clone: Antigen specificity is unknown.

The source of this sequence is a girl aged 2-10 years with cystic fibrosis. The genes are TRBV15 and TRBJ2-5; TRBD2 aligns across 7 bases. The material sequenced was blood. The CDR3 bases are TGTGCCACCAGCAGCCCAAGCGGGACCGTAGGAGAGACCCAGTACTTC. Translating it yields CATSSPSGTVGETQYF.